The entry below gives a single TCR beta chain sequence along with its context. This receptor's antigen is unknown. No qualities accompany the bases; no much larger clone lies one base away. V sheds 0 bases and J sheds 5 bases, leaving 8 bases between their ends. CDR1 GTSNPN and CDR2 SVGIG are derived from the germline V gene (reference sequence). From the cysteine through the phenylalanine, the CDR3 covers 12 amino acids. Left in the record is the CDR3 DNA by itself, 36 bases read in frame from the first base. The data derive from a study of CD8+ T cells in alopecia areata (dated by TCRdb to between 2018 and 2020). General notes on the study: Treated patients were enrolled in an open-label pilot trial of oral tofacitinib at 5 to 10 mg twice daily for moderate-to-severe alopecia areata. Clonality in the scalp was compared among normal scalp (n=4), patchy alopecia areata scalp (n=8), and alopecia totalis/universalis scalp (n=8). TCRbeta CDR3 regions were amplified by immunoSEQ multiplex PCR using 35 Vbeta forward and 13 Jbeta reverse primers. RNA was obtained with the PAXgene miRNA kit for fixed scalp, the miRNeasy kit for PBMCs, and the RNeasy kit for mouse skin. Disease severity in treated patients was measured with the SALT score, which quantifies the percentage of affected scalp surface area. In both human patients and the C3H/HeJ mouse model, the study applied high-throughput TCRbeta sequencing to look at T cell clonal expansion in alopecia areata. Human TCRbeta sequencing covered scalp tissue and sorted CD4+ and CD8+ peripheral blood T cells from patchy and totalis/universalis alopecia areata patients and healthy controls. Biopsies were taken from tofacitinib-treated patients at baseline and again at 4 and 24 weeks into treatment, and several of those patients also had a later scalp biopsy. Patients stayed on tofacitinib for 6 to 18 months and then had 6 months of follow-up off drug so that delayed response and recurrence could be assessed. Findings and caveats that apply to the study as a whole: Because the treated cohort was small and had only one nonresponder, larger studies are needed to examine links between baseline CD8+ expansion and response. Shared TCR sequences between patients were less evident than in mice, which may be partly attributable to HLA diversity in the patient population. During tofacitinib treatment, many expanded lesional clones remained in scalp and blood, and this persistence may partly explain relapse after treatment is stopped. Higher clonality and more expanded CD8+ clones were observed in lesional scalp than in normal scalp, particularly in alopecia totalis/universalis, a finding suggestive of antigenic drive. With tofacitinib, both scalp clonality and the number of expanded CD8+ clones among the top 100 scalp clones went down significantly. Scalp TCR repertoire analysis is complicated because resident alphabeta T cells in normal human skin are also sequenced, whereas mouse skin is dominated by gammadelta T cells.

To prepare the library, the immunoSEQ multiplex PCR assay was applied. For TCR sequencing, RNA was extracted from every sample and reverse transcribed into cDNA to serve as template. First-strand cDNA was synthesized with SuperScript III using a 2:1 mix of oligo-dT and random hexamers. A synthetic immune receptor repertoire was used to gauge amplification bias, and whatever bias remained was removed computationally. The paper's data handling went like this. Raw reads were preprocessed to remove errors, and CDR3 was defined by IMGT conventions from the conserved cysteine to phenylalanine. Clonality was calculated as 1 minus Shannon entropy normalized by log2 of the number of productive unique TCRs. Whether each scalp clone was CD4 or CD8 was inferred by checking scalp TCRbeta sequences against the CD4 and CD8 repertoires from sorted blood. This immuneACCESS table, as held by TCRdb, lists in-frame sequences with V and J called but not all clones. Of the missing ones, under half trace to an unresolved V gene in checked studies; the others have no known cause. The DNA gave D and trimming, while V, J and clone size come from that table. The sample data list hundreds of thousands of clones, and about three fifths of these were observed just once. Jointly, the top ten make up 0.9% to 0.95% of the sample.

The meaning of the sample's treatment or condition label: oral pan-JAK inhibitor, 5-10 mg twice daily. Peripheral blood and lesional scalp punch biopsies were obtained from patients with alopecia areata. After PBMCs were isolated by density centrifugation and stained for CD3, CD4 and CD8, a FACSAria was used to sort CD4+ and CD8+ T cells. This receptor was taken from a human donor with alopecia areata. Here the sequenced sample was CD4+ T cells sorted from blood, taken at roughly week 52, from a patient treated with tofacitinib. The rearrangement joined TRBV30 to TRBJ2-7; the D gene lacks a confident call. The sequenced DNA: TGTGCCTGGAGTGTAGGAGCCAACGAGCAGTACTTC. This translates into CAWSVGANEQYF.